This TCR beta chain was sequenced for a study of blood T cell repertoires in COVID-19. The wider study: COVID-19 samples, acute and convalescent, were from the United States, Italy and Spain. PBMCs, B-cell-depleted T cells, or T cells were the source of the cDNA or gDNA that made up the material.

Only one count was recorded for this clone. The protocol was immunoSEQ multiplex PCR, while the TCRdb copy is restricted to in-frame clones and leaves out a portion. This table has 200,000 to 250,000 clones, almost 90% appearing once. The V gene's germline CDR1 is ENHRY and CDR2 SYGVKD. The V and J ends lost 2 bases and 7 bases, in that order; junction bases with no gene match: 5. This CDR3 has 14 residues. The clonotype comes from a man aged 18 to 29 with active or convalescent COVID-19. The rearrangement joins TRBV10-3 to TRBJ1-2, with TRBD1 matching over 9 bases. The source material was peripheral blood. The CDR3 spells CAISEGTGGSGYTF. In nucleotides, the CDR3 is TGTGCCATCAGTGAGGGTACAGGGGGCAGTGGCTACACCTTC.